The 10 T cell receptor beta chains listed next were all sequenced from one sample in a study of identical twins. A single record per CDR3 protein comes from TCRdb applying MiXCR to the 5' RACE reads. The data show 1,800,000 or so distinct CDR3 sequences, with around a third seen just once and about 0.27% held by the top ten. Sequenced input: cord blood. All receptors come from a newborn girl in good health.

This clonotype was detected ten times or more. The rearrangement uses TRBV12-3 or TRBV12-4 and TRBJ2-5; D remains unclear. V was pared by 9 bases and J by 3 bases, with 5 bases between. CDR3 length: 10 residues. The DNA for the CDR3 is TGTGCCAGGAGAAAAGAGACCCAGTACTTC. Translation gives CARRKETQYF.

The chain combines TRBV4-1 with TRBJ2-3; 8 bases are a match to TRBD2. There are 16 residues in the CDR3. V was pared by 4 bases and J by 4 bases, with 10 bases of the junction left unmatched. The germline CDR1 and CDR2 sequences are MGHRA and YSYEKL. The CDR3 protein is CASSRTSGPRPDTQYF. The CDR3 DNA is TGCGCCAGCAGCCGTACTAGCGGCCCCCGCCCAGATACGCAGTATTTT.

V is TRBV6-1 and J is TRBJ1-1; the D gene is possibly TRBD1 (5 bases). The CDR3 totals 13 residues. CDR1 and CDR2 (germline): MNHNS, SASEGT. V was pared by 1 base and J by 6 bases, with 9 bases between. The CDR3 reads CASSEEGRAEAFF. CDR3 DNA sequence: TGTGCCAGCAGTGAAGAGGGGAGGGCTGAAGCTTTCTTT.

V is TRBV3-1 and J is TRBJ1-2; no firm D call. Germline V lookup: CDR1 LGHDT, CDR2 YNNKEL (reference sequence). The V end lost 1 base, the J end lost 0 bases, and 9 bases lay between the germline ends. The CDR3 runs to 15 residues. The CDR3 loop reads CASSQASAANYGYTF. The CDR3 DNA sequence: TGTGCCAGCAGCCAAGCGTCGGCGGCTAACTATGGCTACACCTTC.

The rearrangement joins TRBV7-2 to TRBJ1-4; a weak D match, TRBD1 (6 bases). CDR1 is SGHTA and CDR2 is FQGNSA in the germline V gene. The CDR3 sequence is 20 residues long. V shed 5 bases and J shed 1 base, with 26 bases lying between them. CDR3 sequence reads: CASSPLSTGTPKRTNEKLFF. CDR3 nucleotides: TGTGCCAGCAGCCCACTGTCCACCGGGACACCCAAGAGAACTAATGAAAAACTGTTTTTT.

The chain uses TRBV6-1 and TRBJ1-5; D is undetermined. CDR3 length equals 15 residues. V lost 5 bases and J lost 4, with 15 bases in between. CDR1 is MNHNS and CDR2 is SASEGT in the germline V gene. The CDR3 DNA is TGTGCCAGCAGTCCCCAACCTGGAGGGAATCAGCCCCAGCATTTT. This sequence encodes CASSPQPGGNQPQHF.

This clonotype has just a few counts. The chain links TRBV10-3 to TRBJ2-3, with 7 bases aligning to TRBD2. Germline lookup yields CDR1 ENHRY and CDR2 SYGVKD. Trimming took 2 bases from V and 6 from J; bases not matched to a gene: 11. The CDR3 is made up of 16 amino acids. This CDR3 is CAISENTGTGRDTQYF. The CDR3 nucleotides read TGTGCCATCAGTGAGAATACTGGGACCGGGAGGGATACGCAGTATTTT.

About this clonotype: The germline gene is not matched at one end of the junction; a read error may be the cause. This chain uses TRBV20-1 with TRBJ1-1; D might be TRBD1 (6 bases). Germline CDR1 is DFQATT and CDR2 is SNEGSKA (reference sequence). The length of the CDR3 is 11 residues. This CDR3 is CSARDRSEAFF. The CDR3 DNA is TGCAGTGCCAGAGACAGGTCCGAAGCTTTCTTT.

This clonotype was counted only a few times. In nucleotides, the CDR3 is TGTGCCAGCAGCCCGTCCGAGGGACACAATGAGCAGTTCTTC. The encoded protein is CASSPSEGHNEQFF. The chain couples TRBV6-5 to TRBJ2-1; perhaps D is TRBD1 or TRBD2 (5 bases each). V was clipped by 6 bases and J by 5 bases, with 14 bases between them. This CDR3 region has 14 residues. Germline loops: CDR1 MNHEY, CDR2 SVGAGI.

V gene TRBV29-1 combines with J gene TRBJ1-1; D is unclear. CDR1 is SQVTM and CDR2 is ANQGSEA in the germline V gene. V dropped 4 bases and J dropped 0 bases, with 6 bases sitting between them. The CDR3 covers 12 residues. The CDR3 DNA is TGCAGCGTTGGGGTTTTGAACACTGAAGCTTTCTTT. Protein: CSVGVLNTEAFF.